What follows are 30 T cell receptor beta chains derived from one specimen sequenced in a study of blood T cell repertoires in COVID-19. Some clones are missing from TCRdb's copy, which holds only in-frame ones; the method was immunoSEQ multiplex PCR. The sample contains 200,000 to 250,000 clones, just over 85% of which appear only once. The sample taken for sequencing was peripheral blood. Every receptor here comes from a man younger than 35 with active or convalescent COVID-19.

The J gene is TRBJ2-2, the V gene TRBV7-9; 10 bases are a match to TRBD1. V was clipped by 5 bases and J by 7 bases; unmatched bases: 4. From germline, CDR1 is SEHNR and CDR2 FQNEAQ (reference sequence). The CDR3 sequence is 14 residues long. The CDR3 is CASSPTGGGGELFF. The CDR3 nucleotides are TGTGCCAGCAGCCCGACAGGGGGCGGCGGGGAGCTGTTTTTT. Variable domain in full (rest from reference TRBV7-9 and TRBJ2-2): DTGVSQNPRHKITKRGQNVTFRCDPISEHNRLYWYRQTLGQGPEFLTYFQNEAQLEKSRLLSDRFSAERPKGSFSTLEIQRTEQGDSAMYLCASSPTGGGGELFFGEGSRLTVL.

The chain has TRBV28 and TRBJ1-2; 9 nucleotides line up with TRBD1. The CDR3 spans 13 residues. Germline CDR1 reads MDHEN; CDR2 reads SYDVKM. The V gene end was trimmed by 6 bases and the J gene end by 6 bases; junction bases not matched to a gene: 5. CDR3 sequence reads: CASRQGAPHGYTF. CDR3 in DNA: TGTGCCAGCAGACAGGGGGCTCCCCATGGCTACACCTTC.

This chain joins TRBV7-2 and TRBJ2-4; a possible D gene is TRBD1 (5 bases). V was trimmed by 5 bases and J by 0 bases, leaving 11 bases between them. The CDR3 is 15 amino acids. CDR1 and CDR2 from the germline V gene are SGHTA and FQGNSA. This CDR3 reads CASSPQGLAKNIQYF. The CDR3 DNA sequence: TGTGCCAGCAGCCCGCAGGGTTTAGCCAAAAACATTCAGTACTTC.

Concerning this clone: Other nucleotide sequences from this sample produce the same CDR3. This chain links TRBV27 with TRBJ2-7; the D gene is possibly TRBD1 (5 bases). V was clipped by 3 bases and J by 1 base, with 13 bases between them. CDR3 length equals 15 residues. Germline V gene data show CDR1 as MNHEY and CDR2 as SMNVEV (reference sequence). The CDR3 nucleotides read TGTGCCAGCAGTTTGAACGGACACTCTTCCTACGAGCAGTACTTC. Protein: CASSLNGHSSYEQYF.

This chain joins TRBV9 and TRBJ2-3, with D uncertain. The CDR3 consists of 14 residues. V shed 0 bases and J shed 3 bases, with 8 bases lying between them. Germline loops: CDR1 SGDLS, CDR2 YYNGEE. Here the CDR3 DNA reads TGTGCCAGCAGCGTAGCTACTTATACAGATACGCAGTATTTT. Translated, it gives CASSVATYTDTQYF.

J is TRBJ2-7 and V is TRBV19, with D possibly being TRBD2 (6 bases). Germline V gene sequence: CDR1 LNHDA, CDR2 SQIVND (reference sequence). The CDR3 extends over 13 amino acids. V was shortened by 4 bases and J by 2 bases, with 9 bases between the two germline ends. The CDR3 reads CASSRGGAYEQYF. CDR3 nucleotide sequence: TGTGCCAGTAGTAGAGGAGGGGCCTACGAGCAGTACTTC.

For the CDR3, the DNA is TGTGCCAGCAGCTTACACGGTAAACGGGCCAAAAACATTCAGTACTTC. As protein: CASSLHGKRAKNIQYF. The V and J genes are TRBV7-9 and TRBJ2-4; D is undetermined. Germline CDR1 is SEHNR and CDR2 is FQNEAQ (reference sequence). V dropped 2 bases and J dropped 1 base, with 12 bases sitting between them. CDR3 size: 16 residues.

The genes are TRBV18 and TRBJ2-2, with 7 nucleotides matching TRBD1. This CDR3 has 14 residues. Germline V lookup: CDR1 KGHSH, CDR2 LQKENI. J gave up 2 bases and V 6 bases, and 3 bases lay outside the gene matches. The chain's CDR3 is CASSRDRNTGELFF. CDR3 nucleotide sequence: TGTGCCAGCTCCCGGGACAGAAACACCGGGGAGCTGTTTTTT.

The chain couples TRBV5-1 to TRBJ2-1; the D is unclear. Germline CDR1 SGHRS, CDR2 YFSETQ. The CDR3 is 16 residues long. V lost 0 bases, J lost 1 base, and 11 bases lay in between. As DNA, the CDR3 is TGCGCCAGCAGCTTGGTGATAGGAGCTTCCTACAATGAGCAGTTCTTC. Amino acids: CASSLVIGASYNEQFF. Combining the CDR3 with reference TRBV5-1 and TRBJ2-1 gives the whole variable domain KAGVTQTPRYLIKTRGQQVTLSCSPISGHRSVSWYQQTPGQGLQFLFEYFSETQRNKGNFPGRFSGRQFSNSRSEMNVSTLELGDSALYLCASSLVIGASYNEQFFGPGTRLTVL.

CDR3 nucleotide sequence: TGCGCCAGCAGCGGGAGTACTGAAGCTTTCTTT. Amino acids: CASSGSTEAFF. J is TRBJ1-1 and V is TRBV5-1; no clear D. This CDR3 spans 11 amino acids. CDR1 SGHRS and CDR2 YFSETQ come from the germline V gene. Trimming took off 4 bases at V and 5 bases at J, with 6 bases between the two ends.

This chain connects TRBV6-5 to TRBJ2-2; 8 positions match TRBD1. The V segment lost 7 bases and the J segment 6 bases; nucleotides outside the gene matches: 7. Germline V lookup: CDR1 MNHEY, CDR2 SVGAGI. This CDR3 is 14 amino acids long. As DNA, the CDR3 is TGTGCCAGCACAGGGGGCGTCGGATCCGGGGAGCTGTTTTTT. This translates into CASTGGVGSGELFF.

The rearrangement joins TRBV7-3 to TRBJ2-1; D ambiguous. Germline CDR1 and CDR2: SGHTA and FQGTGA. The CDR3 is made up of 14 amino acids. The V end lost 5 bases, the J end lost 6 bases, and 14 bases lay between the germline ends. CDR3 loop: CASSPTLRANEQFF. In DNA form, the CDR3 reads TGTGCCAGCAGCCCTACCTTGCGTGCCAATGAGCAGTTCTTC.

This chain connects TRBV9 to TRBJ1-5, with 7 nucleotides matching TRBD1. Germline values: CDR1 SGDLS, CDR2 YYNGEE. With V trimmed by 3 bases and J by 5 bases, 2 bases remained unmatched. The CDR3 sequence is 13 residues long. DNA for the CDR3: TGTGCCAGCAGCGAGCAGGGGGATCAGCCCCAGCATTTT. Amino acids: CASSEQGDQPQHF.

This clone occurred a few times. The CDR3, as DNA: TGTGCCAGCAGCCACCCCGGGGGGGACGAAAAACTGTTTTTT. As protein: CASSHPGGDEKLFF. This chain links TRBV6-6 with TRBJ1-4; TRBD1 is a possible D gene (5 bases). This CDR3 comprises 14 residues. Germline CDR1 is MNHNY and CDR2 is SVGAGI (reference sequence). V dropped 6 bases and J dropped 8 bases, with 16 bases sitting between them.

V and J are TRBV2 and TRBJ1-2; 7 positions match TRBD1. The CDR3 length is 13 residues. J gave up 6 bases and V 5 bases, and 6 bases lay outside the gene matches. The germline V gene has CDR1 SNHLY and CDR2 FYNNEI. The CDR3 DNA is TGTGCCAGCAGTCTAGACAGGGAAGATGGCTACACCTTC. Translating gives CASSLDREDGYTF.

V is TRBV7-6 and J is TRBJ2-3; TRBD2 is a possible D gene (6 bases). Germline CDR1 reads SGHVS; CDR2 reads FNYEAQ. The CDR3 extends over 15 amino acids. V shed 6 bases and J shed 1 base, with 14 bases lying between them. CDR3 sequence reads: CASRLSSGGTDTQYF. The CDR3 DNA sequence: TGTGCCAGCAGGCTCAGTAGCGGCGGCACAGATACGCAGTATTTT. Looking up the rest from reference TRBV7-6 and TRBJ2-3 gives the full variable domain: GAGVSQSPRYKVTKRGQDVALRCDPISGHVSLYWYRQALGQGPEFLTYFNYEAQQDKSGLPNDRFSAERPEGSISTLTIQRTEQRDSAMYRCASRLSSGGTDTQYFGPGTRLTVL.

The rearrangement joins TRBV30 to TRBJ2-2, with 7 bases fitting TRBD1. V shed 4 bases and J 1 base; nucleotides not matched to a gene: 9. Germline V gene sequence: CDR1 GTSNPN, CDR2 SVGIG (reference sequence). This CDR3 has 16 amino acids. CDR3 nucleotide sequence: TGTGCCTGGATAAAAACCTACAGGGGGAACACCGGGGAGCTGTTTTTT. Translating it yields CAWIKTYRGNTGELFF.

The chain has TRBV7-2 and TRBJ2-7; no definite D call. Germline V CDR1 and CDR2: SGHTA, FQGNSA. The CDR3 spans 13 residues. V lost 6 bases to trimming and J lost 3 bases, with 12 bases between them. The CDR3 reads CASSFSTNYEQYF. The CDR3 DNA reads as TGTGCCAGCAGTTTCTCCACTAACTACGAGCAGTACTTC.

The CDR3 region is CATSDSGRTPTEVEAFF. For the CDR3, the DNA is TGTGCCACCAGTGATTCAGGACGGACTCCCACGGAAGTAGAAGCTTTCTTT. V usage is TRBV24-1 and J usage is TRBJ1-1; unclear D gene. V was shortened by 2 bases and J by 8 bases, with 23 bases between the two germline ends. The CDR3 covers 17 residues. The V gene's germline CDR1 is KGHDR and CDR2 SFDVKD.

The V gene is TRBV20-1, the J gene TRBJ2-5, with 10 bases aligning to TRBD2. Germline lookup yields CDR1 DFQATT and CDR2 SNEGSKA (reference sequence). The trim removed 3 bases at V and 7 bases at J, leaving 14 bases unmatched. The CDR3 consists of 16 residues. This chain's CDR3 is CSASPLGLAGERTQYF. DNA for the CDR3: TGCAGTGCTAGTCCCCTGGGGCTAGCGGGAGAACGGACCCAGTACTTC.

This clone has just one count. This chain connects TRBV6-1 to TRBJ1-2; 10 bases align to TRBD1. With V trimmed by 5 bases and J by 7 bases, 4 bases remained unmatched. This CDR3 region has 13 residues. Germline values: CDR1 MNHNS, CDR2 SASEGT. CDR3 DNA: TGTGCCAGCAGTCGGACAGGGGGAATTGGCTACACCTTC. This gives the protein CASSRTGGIGYTF.

The chain is built from TRBV7-2 and TRBJ2-7; D is ambiguous. The V end was cut by 8 bases, the J end by 2 bases, with 13 bases between. The CDR3 consists of 13 residues. Germline V gene data show CDR1 as SGHTA and CDR2 as FQGNSA. The DNA for the CDR3 is TGTGCCAGCGCTCCATGGCTGACCTACGAGCAGTACTTC. Translation gives CASAPWLTYEQYF.

J is TRBJ2-5 and V is TRBV5-4, with a possible D match to TRBD2 (6 bases). The V and J ends lost 1 base and 5 bases respectively, with 15 bases between them. Germline CDR1 and CDR2: SGHNT and YYREEE (reference sequence). The CDR3 has 15 residues. The CDR3 nucleotides read TGTGCCAGCAGCTTGAGTCCAGGAGGGGAGGAGACCCAGTACTTC. This gives the protein CASSLSPGGEETQYF.

The chain has TRBV29-1 and TRBJ1-1; D gene unclear. The ends were cut back, 3 bases at V and 0 bases at J, with 8 bases in the middle. CDR1 and CDR2 (germline): SQVTM, ANQGSEA. The CDR3 runs to 13 residues. This chain's CDR3 is CSVERLMNTEAFF. CDR3 sequence (DNA): TGCAGCGTTGAGCGACTTATGAACACTGAAGCTTTCTTT.

This rearrangement joins TRBV5-1 to TRBJ1-1; 12 nucleotides match TRBD1. The CDR3 sequence is 16 residues long. CDR1 and CDR2 from the germline V gene are SGHRS and YFSETQ. J was trimmed by 5 bases and V by 5 bases; bases with no gene match: 10. In DNA, the CDR3 is TGCGCCAGCAGGGATTGGGGGACAGGGGGCCAGACTGAAGCTTTCTTT. This gives the protein CASRDWGTGGQTEAFF.

The chain carries TRBV2 and TRBJ1-3; maybe TRBD1 (6 bases). The CDR3 spans 14 residues. Between the trimmed V and J ends, which lost 4 bases and 0 bases, there was a span of 7 bases. Germline V CDR1 and CDR2: SNHLY, FYNNEI. In DNA, the CDR3 is TGTGCCAGCAGTGGGACAGTCTCTGGAAACACCATATATTTT. As protein: CASSGTVSGNTIYF.

The V and J genes are TRBV9 and TRBJ2-7; TRBD1 agrees at 10 bases. Trimming at V came to 5 bases and at J to 4 bases, leaving 6 bases not matched to a gene. The CDR3 runs 14 residues. Germline CDR1 SGDLS, CDR2 YYNGEE. CDR3: CASSVTGQGYEQYF. CDR3 bases: TGTGCCAGCAGTGTCACGGGACAGGGGTACGAGCAGTACTTC.

The genes are TRBV5-4 and TRBJ1-2; unclear D gene. The length of the CDR3 is 17 residues. V lost 3 bases to trimming and J lost 2 bases, with 20 bases between them. Germline CDR1 and CDR2: SGHNT and YYREEE (reference sequence). The CDR3 sequence: CASSSSAGGPINYGYTF. CDR3 DNA sequence: TGTGCCAGCAGCTCCTCGGCGGGCGGCCCAATAAACTATGGCTACACCTTC.

The chain carries TRBV29-1 and TRBJ1-2; 7 bases fit TRBD1. This CDR3 comprises 13 residues. V trimming: 4 bases; J trimming: 5 bases; junction bases outside the gene matches: 7. Germline CDR1 is SQVTM and CDR2 is ANQGSEA. The CDR3 region has the DNA TGCAGCGTTGTCCTAGGGACAGCTTATGGCTACACCTTC. The encoded protein is CSVVLGTAYGYTF.

The chain recombines TRBV29-1 with TRBJ2-7; a possible D gene is TRBD1 (5 bases). The CDR3 is 13 residues long. V was trimmed by 6 bases and J by 3 bases, leaving 15 bases between them. Germline V gene data show CDR1 as SQVTM and CDR2 as ANQGSEA. CDR3 protein: CSVSGQGVYEQYF. CDR3 bases: TGCAGCGTATCCGGGCAGGGCGTCTACGAGCAGTACTTC.